A few counts support the clone carrying this TCR beta chain. The antigen is undetermined. The template was genomic DNA from peripheral blood, not RNA. A mixed TRB-A/B primer pool amplified rearranged TRB by multiplex touch-down PCR. One entry per CDR3 protein results from TCRdb running MiXCR on the multiplex PCR reads. The sample carries about 1,900 distinct CDR3 sequences, roughly a sixth recorded once. Germline values: CDR1 SEHNR, CDR2 FQNEAQ (reference sequence). Trimming left V 5 bases short and J 2 bases short, with 22 bases between. This CDR3 contains 17 residues. This sample stems from a study of T cell repertoires in aging, cancer and after chemotherapy. Broader study findings: Across the chemotherapy interval, each cancer cohort showed higher median generation probability, suggesting thymic rebound. No conclusions about immunological memory after chemotherapy can be drawn from the repertoire data.

The source material was blood. The sequence came from a human donor with a solid tumor. V usage is TRBV7-9 and J usage is TRBJ2-7, with D unclear. CDR3 loop: CASSRHTGPISPYEQYF. In DNA, the CDR3 is TGTGCCAGCAGCCGACATACCGGACCTATAAGTCCCTACGAGCAGTACTTC.